This T cell receptor (beta chain) was retrieved from a study of control samples from healthy donors and cancer patients. Clones were read by immunoSEQ multiplex PCR, and TCRdb kept only the in-frame ones, dropping some. The sample lists some 140,000 clones; 80% to 95% were seen once. V lost 3 bases and J lost 1, with 4 bases in between. The CDR3 sequence is 13 residues long. CDR1 and CDR2 from the germline V gene are MNHEY and SMNVEV (reference sequence). The genes are TRBV27 and TRBJ1-5; D gene unclear. Material for sequencing was blood. The clonotype was recovered from a man aged 25 to 40 in good health. Here the CDR3 reads CASSFTSNQPQHF. In DNA form, the CDR3 reads TGTGCCAGCAGTTTCACCAGCAATCAGCCCCAGCATTTT.